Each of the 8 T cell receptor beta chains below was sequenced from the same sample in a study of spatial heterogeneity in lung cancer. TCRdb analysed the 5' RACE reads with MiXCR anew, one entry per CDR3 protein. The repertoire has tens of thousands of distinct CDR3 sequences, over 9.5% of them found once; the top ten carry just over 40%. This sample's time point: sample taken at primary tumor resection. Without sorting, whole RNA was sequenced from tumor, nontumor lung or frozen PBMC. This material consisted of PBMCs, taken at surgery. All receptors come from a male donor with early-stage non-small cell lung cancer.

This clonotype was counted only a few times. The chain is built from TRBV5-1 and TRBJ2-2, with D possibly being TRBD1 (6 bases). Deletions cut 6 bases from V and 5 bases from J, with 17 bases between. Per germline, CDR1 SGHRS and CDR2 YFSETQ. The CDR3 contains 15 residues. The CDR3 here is CASIRDQGRTGELFF. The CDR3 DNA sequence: TGCGCCAGCATCCGGGACCAGGGGCGGACCGGGGAGCTGTTTTTT.

The CDR3 region is CASSTGTGRANTGELFF. CDR3 DNA: TGTGCCAGCAGTACCGGGACAGGCCGCGCGAACACCGGGGAGCTGTTTTTT. This rearrangement joins TRBV6-4 to TRBJ2-2; TRBD1 agrees at 8 bases. Germline lookup yields CDR1 MRHNA and CDR2 SNTAGT. The CDR3 spans 17 residues. V was clipped by 5 bases and J by 0 bases; unmatched bases: 8.

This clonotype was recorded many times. The CDR3 reads CASSPQVGGRGAYEQYF. The CDR3 bases are TGCGCCAGCAGCCCCCAAGTGGGTGGCAGGGGCGCCTACGAGCAGTACTTC. The rearrangement uses TRBV4-3 and TRBJ2-7; D is perhaps TRBD1 (6 bases). The CDR3 runs to 17 residues. Germline V CDR1 and CDR2: LGHNA, YSLEER. V was cut by 4 bases and J by 2 bases, with 21 bases left in between.

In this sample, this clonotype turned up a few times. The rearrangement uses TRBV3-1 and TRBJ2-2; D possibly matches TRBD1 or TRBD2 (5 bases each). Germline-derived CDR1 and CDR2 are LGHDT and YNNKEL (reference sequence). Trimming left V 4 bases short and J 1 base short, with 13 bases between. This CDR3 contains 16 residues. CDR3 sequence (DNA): TGTGCCAGCAGCCGGGCGCCTGGGGGGAACACCGGGGAGCTGTTTTTT. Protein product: CASSRAPGGNTGELFF.

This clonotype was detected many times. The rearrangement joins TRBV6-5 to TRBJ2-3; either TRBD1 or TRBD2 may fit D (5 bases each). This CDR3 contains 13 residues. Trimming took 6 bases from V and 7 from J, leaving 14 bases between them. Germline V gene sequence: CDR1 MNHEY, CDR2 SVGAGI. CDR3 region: CASSEGNRNTQYF. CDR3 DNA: TGTGCCAGCAGCGAGGGGAACCGCAATACGCAGTATTTT.

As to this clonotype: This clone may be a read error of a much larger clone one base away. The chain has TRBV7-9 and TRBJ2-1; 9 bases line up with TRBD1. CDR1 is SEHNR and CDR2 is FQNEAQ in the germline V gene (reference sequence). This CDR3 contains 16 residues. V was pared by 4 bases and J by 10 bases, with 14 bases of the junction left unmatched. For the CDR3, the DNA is TGTGCCAGCAGCTCGGGGACAGGGTTATCCAGCAGGGAGCAGTTCTTC. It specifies CASSSGTGLSSREQFF.

The CDR3 sequence is CASSVLAGTDTQYF. DNA of the CDR3: TGTGCCAGCAGCGTGTTGGCAGGCACAGATACGCAGTATTTT. The rearrangement links TRBV9 to TRBJ2-3; D call uncertain. CDR3 length: 14 residues. Germline values: CDR1 SGDLS, CDR2 YYNGEE. V was cut by 2 bases and J by 1 base, with 8 bases left in between.

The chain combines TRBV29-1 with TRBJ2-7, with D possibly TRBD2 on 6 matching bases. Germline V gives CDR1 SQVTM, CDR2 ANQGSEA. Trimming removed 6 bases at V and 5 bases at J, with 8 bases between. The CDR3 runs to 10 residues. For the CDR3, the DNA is TGCAGCGTGTGGGAGGACGAGCAGTACTTC. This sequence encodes CSVWEDEQYF.